This T cell receptor (beta chain) was identified during a study of CD8 T cells in Susac syndrome (dated by TCRdb to the late 2010s). Describing the broader study: Among the Susac syndrome patients who were sequenced, clinically active disease was present in about six and clinical remission was observed in eight or nine. At blood withdrawal, Susac syndrome patients were either therapy-naive, taking corticosteroids (in some cases with IVIg as well), or taking IVIg alone. Whether CD8+ T cell activation and differentiation in Susac syndrome was antigen driven was tested using repertoire sequencing.

To note about this clonotype: Its specific antigen is unknown. No much larger clonotype is one base removed from it; base qualities were not supplied.

RNA was extracted using the RNeasy kit, and about 0.5 to 1 ug of the RNA was reverse transcribed with random hexamers. TCR beta CDR3 regions were amplified with the immunoSEQ multiplex PCR assay covering 54 Vbeta and 13 Jbeta segments. PCR amplification bias was corrected by using a synthetic template baseline for primer optimization and computational correction. On the study's bioinformatics: Reads were annotated to V, D and J genes per IMGT and analyzed with immunoSEQ Analyzer, keeping only productive sequences. Clonality was computed as one minus Shannon entropy normalized by log2 of the number of productive unique sequences. For each patient and control, public and private clones were evaluated among the 100 most prevalent clones. Susac-specific clones were defined as absent from healthy and MS cohorts, approximately 1,000 published viral clones and other ImmuneACCESS disease sequences. TCRdb redid the processing of the public reads, applying fastp at Q25 and MiXCR, and retained in-frame beta chains. A single entry per CDR3 protein holds the most common genes and DNA from its merged rows. TCRdb's processing, not the study's, gives the V and J calls here. A total of under 200,000 distinct CDR3 sequences appear in this sample, around 90% of them only once. The ten largest make up over 0.075% of the sample.

Results and caveats for the whole study, not just this receptor: No clonal expansion was detected in the CD4+ T cell repertoire of Susac syndrome patients. The number of individuals in the TCR sequencing and HLA analysis was recognized as being relatively small.

Peripheral blood CD8+ and CD4+ T cells from healthy donors, Susac syndrome patients and multiple sclerosis patients were profiled by high-throughput TCR beta sequencing. The Susac syndrome patients fulfilled recently defined diagnostic criteria for definite or probable disease. Bulk CD8+ and CD4+ T cells were purified by magnetic negative isolation, while CD8+ TEMRA cells were enriched using FACS. Blood was collected in EDTA tubes and processed within 24 hours, with PBMCs isolated through density gradient centrifugation. PBMCs intended for TCR sequencing were cryopreserved in liquid nitrogen and thawed later in a water bath at 37 degrees C. The sorted or isolated CD4+, CD8+ and CD8+ TEMRA cells reached a purity of at least 90%. At the junction V is shortened by 4 bases and J by 6 bases; bases outside the gene matches: 4. The CDR1 and CDR2 encoded by the germline V gene are MDHEN and SYDVKM. From the cysteine up to the phenylalanine, the CDR3 has a length of 13 residues. The entry retains the CDR3 DNA only, 39 bases that are in frame from base 1.

The chain joins TRBV28 to TRBJ1-2; 8 central bases correspond to TRBD1. The clonotype originates from a human donor with Susac syndrome. The sequenced sample consisted of CD4+ T cells from PBMCs. The CDR3 reads as follows: CASSWSGGNGYTF. The DNA sequence follows: TGTGCCAGCAGTTGGTCAGGGGGCAATGGCTACACCTTC.